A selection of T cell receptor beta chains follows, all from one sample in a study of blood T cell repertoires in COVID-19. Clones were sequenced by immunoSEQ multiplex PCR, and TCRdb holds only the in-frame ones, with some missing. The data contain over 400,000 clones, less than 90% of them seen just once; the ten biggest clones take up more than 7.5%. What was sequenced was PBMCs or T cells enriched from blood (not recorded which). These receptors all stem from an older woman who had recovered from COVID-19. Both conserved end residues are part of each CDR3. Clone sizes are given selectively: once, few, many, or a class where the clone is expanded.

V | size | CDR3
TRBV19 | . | CASRASGGYEQYF
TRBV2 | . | CASSENVGSGNTIYF
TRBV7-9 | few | CASSLAQASVAFF
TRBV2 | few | CASSEGTANQPQHF
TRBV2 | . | CARSQGPGNTIYF
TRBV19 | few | CASSIGSPTGNTIYF
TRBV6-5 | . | CASSYSIGTQYF
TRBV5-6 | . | CASSPMGADGELFF
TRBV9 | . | CASSGDRGPTEAFF
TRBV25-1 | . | CASSEDRFPGANVLTF